The T cell receptor beta chain described here comes from a study of OX40 agonist ivuxolimab in advanced cancers. Study results and limitations: Certain nonresponders additionally had low normalized T-cell clonal expansion. Near-lowest levels of clonal expansion characterized partial responders at 0.1-3.0 mg/kg.

Patients who had autoimmune disease history or got systemic immunosuppression were left out. Sequencing was performed with immunoSEQ multiplex PCR; in TCRdb, only in-frame clones are kept and a portion is missing. Of roughly 67,000 clones listed, roughly 86% are singletons. Concerning this clone itself: The antigen is unknown.

Germline V CDR1 and CDR2: SGHTA, FQGTGA. Between the trimmed V and J ends, which lost 5 bases and 2 bases, there was a span of 9 bases. The CDR3 contains 13 residues. The sequence was collected from an adult with an advanced solid tumor such as melanoma, head and neck, liver or kidney cancer. The sequencing here drew on CD4+ or CD8+ T cells sorted from blood, taken in a trial of the OX40 agonist ivuxolimab. V is TRBV7-3 and J is TRBJ1-2, with D uncertain. The CDR3 is CASSPDKNYGYTF. In nucleotides, the CDR3 is TGTGCCAGCAGCCCAGACAAGAACTATGGCTACACCTTC. Full variable domain (remainder filled in from reference TRBV7-3 and TRBJ1-2): GAGVSQTPSNKVTEKGKYVELRCDPISGHTALYWYRQSLGQGPEFLIYFQGTGAADDSGLPNDRFFAVRPEGSVSTLKIQRTERGDSAVYLCASSPDKNYGYTFGSGTRLTVV.